These T cell receptor beta chains were read from a single sample in a study of response to subunit inactivated influenza vaccine. TCRdb itself ran the RT-PCR reads through MiXCR, one entry per CDR3 protein. The table includes about 700,000 distinct CDR3 sequences, about 15% detected once. Here the sequenced sample was PBMCs from blood, taken around 14 days before vaccination. These receptors came from a man aged 50-59 years who received an inactivated influenza vaccine. Both conserved end residues are part of each CDR3. The D gene is left open where the match is weak. The size field is filled for only some rows; it gives once, few, many or a size class.

cdr3_aa cdr3_nt v_call clone_size d_call j_call
CASSLRADPYNEQFF TGTGCCAGCAGCTTAAGGGCAGACCCCTACAATGAGCAGTTCTTC TRBV7-3 NA NA TRBJ2-1
CASSKQTPGHRSYEQYF TGTGCCAGCAGTAAACAAACCCCGGGACACCGATCCTACGAGCAGTACTTC TRBV6-1 NA NA TRBJ2-7
CASSTDTKGYEQYF TGTGCCAGCAGTACCGACACCAAAGGCTACGAGCAGTACTTC TRBV27 few NA TRBJ2-7
CASSFFGGNQPQHF TGTGCCAGCAGCTTTTTCGGGGGCAATCAGCCCCAGCATTTT TRBV7-2 NA NA TRBJ1-5
CASRKGEVTDTQYF TGTGCCAGCAGGAAGGGGGAGGTCACAGATACGCAGTATTTT TRBV12-3/TRBV12-4 NA NA TRBJ2-3
CASSLADRGREQYF TGTGCCAGCAGTTTGGCGGACAGGGGCCGTGAGCAGTACTTC TRBV12-3/TRBV12-4 many TRBD1 TRBJ2-7
CSASGTSIYEQYF TGCAGCGCGTCCGGGACTTCCATCTACGAGCAGTACTTC TRBV29-1 many NA TRBJ2-7
CAISPRRLAGLAKNIQYF TGTGCCATCAGTCCCCGAAGACTAGCGGGATTAGCCAAAAACATTCAGTACTTC TRBV12-3/TRBV12-4 NA TRBD2 TRBJ2-4
CASTRVKGETQYF TGTGCCAGCACTAGGGTGAAGGGCGAGACCCAGTACTTC TRBV28 NA NA TRBJ2-5
CASSESPGRTTQYF TGTGCCAGCAGTGAATCGCCTGGAAGGACGACCCAGTACTTC TRBV6-1 NA NA TRBJ2-5
CASRNPGTEAFF TGTGCCAGCAGGAATCCGGGCACTGAAGCTTTCTTT TRBV12-3/TRBV12-4 few NA TRBJ1-1
CASSLTYIQYF TGTGCCAGCAGCTTAACGTACATTCAGTACTTC TRBV7-2 few NA TRBJ2-4
CSAGSGPGRMNTEAFF TGCAGTGCCGGATCCGGACCGGGACGGATGAACACTGAAGCTTTCTTT TRBV20-1 NA NA TRBJ1-1
CASSLVKGTEAFF TGTGCCAGCAGTTTGGTAAAGGGCACTGAAGCTTTCTTT TRBV12-3/TRBV12-4 many NA TRBJ1-1
CASSYYSGSSYNEQFF TGTGCCAGCAGTTACTATTCCGGGAGCTCCTACAATGAGCAGTTCTTC TRBV6-2/TRBV6-3 NA NA TRBJ2-1
CSASRPSGNPTQYF TGCAGTGCTAGTAGGCCTAGCGGGAACCCTACGCAGTATTTT TRBV20-1 NA TRBD2 TRBJ2-3
CASSEAGYQPQHF TGTGCCAGCAGTGAAGCAGGGTATCAGCCCCAGCATTTT TRBV25-1 NA NA TRBJ1-5
CSARQANSYEQYF TGCAGCGCCAGACAGGCGAACTCCTACGAGCAGTACTTC TRBV29-1 few NA TRBJ2-7
CASSDRDRVLGYTF TGTGCCAGCAGCGACCGGGACAGGGTTCTTGGCTACACCTTC TRBV7-2 NA TRBD1 TRBJ1-2
CASSQGIPGTDTQYF TGTGCCAGCAGCCAAGGCATCCCGGGCACAGATACGCAGTATTTT TRBV4-2 NA NA TRBJ2-3
CASSAQGSGEKLFF TGTGCCAGCAGTGCCCAGGGATCGGGGGAAAAACTGTTTTTT TRBV25-1 many NA TRBJ1-4
CASSYSSSRTGGYEQYF TGTGCCAGCAGTTACTCGAGTTCCCGGACAGGGGGATACGAGCAGTACTTC TRBV6-5 NA TRBD1 TRBJ2-7
CASSRDREGFRSQHF TGTGCCAGCAGCCGGGACAGGGAGGGATTTAGGTCCCAGCATTTT TRBV5-5 few TRBD1 TRBJ1-5
CASTKNRVQVYNEQFF TGCGCCAGCACCAAAAACAGGGTTCAGGTCTACAATGAGCAGTTCTTC TRBV5-1 NA NA TRBJ2-1
CASSVDPQGRTSGYTF TGTGCCAGCAGCGTAGACCCCCAGGGACGAACAAGCGGCTACACCTTC TRBV9 few NA TRBJ1-2
CAIAGSGSGGGHEQYF TGTGCCATCGCCGGGTCTGGGTCTGGGGGCGGCCACGAGCAGTACTTC TRBV10-3 few NA TRBJ2-7
CASSPRQGMDTQYF TGTGCCAGCAGCCCAAGACAGGGCATGGATACGCAGTATTTT TRBV7-9 many TRBD1 TRBJ2-3
CSARDHGNTGELFF TGCAGTGCTAGAGATCACGGAAACACCGGGGAGCTGTTTTTT TRBV20-1 few NA TRBJ2-2
CASSPPGTSGGKWEQFF TGTGCCAGCAGCCCCCCCGGGACTAGCGGGGGGAAGTGGGAGCAGTTCTTC TRBV7-2 NA TRBD2 TRBJ2-1
CASSLGTGLSTGELFF TGTGCCAGCAGTCTCGGGACAGGGTTGAGCACCGGGGAGCTGTTTTTT TRBV12-3/TRBV12-4 NA TRBD1 TRBJ2-2
CSASGERRTQYF TGCAGTGCTAGTGGAGAGAGGCGTACGCAGTATTTT TRBV20-1 few NA TRBJ2-3